The 10 T cell receptor beta chains in this list originate from one sample, sequenced in a study of cytomegalovirus exposure and HLA in healthy donors. PCR used 60 Vbeta primers and 13 Jbeta primers. TCRdb's copy holds only in-frame clones and misses some; the assay was immunoSEQ multiplex PCR. This table lists about 200,000 clones. Sequencing was done on a sample of PBMCs. The receptor set was obtained from a girl aged 2-10 years in good health and CMV-seropositive.

The chain joins TRBV7-7 to TRBJ2-5, with TRBD2 matching 11 bases. This CDR3 is built from 16 residues. Looked up from germline, CDR1 is SSHAT and CDR2 is FNYEAQ (reference sequence). The V and J ends lost 5 bases and 2 bases, in that order; junction bases with no gene match: 7. CDR3 DNA sequence: TGTGCCAGCAGCCCCCTCATAGCGGGAGGGCAAGAGACCCAGTACTTC. It translates to CASSPLIAGGQETQYF.

The chain is built from TRBV6-5 and TRBJ2-3; D not certain. The CDR3 runs to 13 residues. CDR1 and CDR2 (germline): MNHEY, SVGAGI. V shed 2 bases and J shed 4 bases, with 7 bases lying between them. CDR3 nucleotide sequence: TGTGCCAGCAGTTACCCCCCTGCAGATACGCAGTATTTT. This gives the protein CASSYPPADTQYF.

The V and J genes are TRBV10-3 and TRBJ1-5; D is unclear. Trimming removed 5 bases from V and 2 bases from J, with 7 bases in between. In germline, CDR1 is ENHRY, CDR2 SYGVKD. This CDR3 has 13 amino acids. CDR3 in DNA: TGTGCCATCAGTACGGAGGGCAATCAGCCCCAGCATTTT. Encoded protein: CAISTEGNQPQHF.

The chain is built from TRBV4-1 and TRBJ2-1, with D unclear. V lost 5 bases, J lost 6 bases, and 8 bases lay in between. Germline V lookup: CDR1 MGHRA, CDR2 YSYEKL. The CDR3 loop spans 12 amino acids. Here the CDR3 reads CASSSQFNEQFF. CDR3 bases: TGCGCCAGCAGCTCACAGTTCAATGAGCAGTTCTTC.

The rearrangement uses TRBV19 and TRBJ2-7; 8 positions agree with TRBD2. Germline values: CDR1 LNHDA, CDR2 SQIVND (reference sequence). The CDR3 is 15 amino acids. J lost 2 bases, V lost 3 bases, and 6 bases had no gene match. CDR3 nucleotides: TGTGCCAGTAGTATGGCGGGGGGCCTTACCTACGAGCAGTACTTC. Its translation: CASSMAGGLTYEQYF.

The rearrangement joins TRBV7-2 to TRBJ2-4; 7 nucleotides line up with TRBD2. The CDR3 spans 18 residues. V trimming: 0 bases; J trimming: 6 bases; junction bases outside the gene matches: 14. The germline CDR1 and CDR2 sequences are SGHTA and FQGNSA. The CDR3 loop is CASSLAATSAPKGNIQYF. In DNA form, the CDR3 reads TGTGCCAGCAGCTTAGCGGCCACTAGCGCGCCTAAAGGAAACATTCAGTACTTC. The full variable domain, in which reference TRBV7-2 and TRBJ2-4 provide the parts outside the CDR3, is GAGVSQSPSNKVTEKGKDVELRCDPISGHTALYWYRQSLGQGLEFLIYFQGNSAPDKSGLPSDRFSAERTGGSVSTLTIQRTQQEDSAVYLCASSLAATSAPKGNIQYFGAGTRLSVL.

The V gene is TRBV7-8, the J gene TRBJ1-4; D possibly corresponds to TRBD1 (5 bases). In germline, CDR1 is SGHVS, CDR2 FQNEAQ. The CDR3 runs 16 residues. V dropped 1 base and J dropped 2 bases, with 11 bases sitting between them. CDR3 bases: TGTGCCAGCAGCTTAGGGGGCTTGGCCACTAATGAAAAACTGTTTTTT. Translating gives CASSLGGLATNEKLFF.

The chain employs TRBV9 and TRBJ2-5; TRBD2 matches 7 bases. The J call may be faulty, since TRBJ2-7 better matches the DNA end. This CDR3 contains 16 residues. CDR1 and CDR2 (germline): SGDLS, YYNGEE. The CDR3 here is CASSVGSGITLYEQYF. The CDR3 bases are TGTGCCAGCAGCGTAGGAAGCGGGATAACTCTCTACGAGCAGTACTTC.

V and J are TRBV7-9 and TRBJ2-1, with 8 bases fitting TRBD2. V shed 2 bases, J shed 5 bases, and the junction held 8 bases outside the gene matches. There are 16 residues in the CDR3. In germline, CDR1 is SEHNR, CDR2 FQNEAQ (reference sequence). The CDR3 sequence: CASSLRREAPNNEQFF. As DNA, the CDR3 is TGTGCCAGCAGCTTACGGCGGGAGGCTCCTAACAATGAGCAGTTCTTC.

V gene TRBV6-5 combines with J gene TRBJ2-1; 11 nucleotides line up with TRBD2. CDR1 MNHEY and CDR2 SVGAGI come from the germline V gene. With V trimmed by 6 bases and J by 8 bases, 9 bases remained unmatched. This CDR3 spans 15 amino acids. The CDR3 region has the DNA TGTGCCAGCAGCCAAACTAGCGGGAGTAGGTATGAGCAGTTCTTC. Translation gives CASSQTSGSRYEQFF.